These 31 T cell receptor beta chains were all obtained from the same sample, sequenced in a study of identical twins. Using its own MiXCR run on the 5' RACE reads, TCRdb lists one record per CDR3 protein. The data contain 540,000 or so distinct CDR3 sequences, 20% to 25% of them singletons. The data were also submitted as part of a second study, on yellow fever vaccine responses in identical twins.

Sequenced: CD4+ T cells sorted from blood. These TCRs come from a woman aged 18-30 years in good health.

This clonotype was observed at least ten times. The chain is built from TRBV5-1 and TRBJ2-2; tentative D call: TRBD1 (5 bases). Between the trimmed V and J ends, which lost 1 base and 2 bases, there was a span of 9 bases. CDR3 length: 15 residues. CDR1 and CDR2 from the germline V gene are SGHRS and YFSETQ. As DNA, the CDR3 is TGCGCCAGCAGCTTGACAGGACACAACACCGGGGAGCTGTTTTTT. This codes for CASSLTGHNTGELFF.

This clonotype was seen a handful of times. This CDR3 is CSALGTSNTEAFF. Here the CDR3 DNA reads TGCAGTGCTTTGGGGACATCGAACACTGAAGCTTTCTTT. The gene calls are TRBV20-1 and TRBJ1-1; possibly TRBD1 for D (6 bases). Germline V gene data show CDR1 as DFQATT and CDR2 as SNEGSKA (reference sequence). Trimming cost V 5 bases and J 1 base, with 11 bases left between them. The CDR3 loop spans 13 amino acids.

The V and J genes are TRBV12-3 or TRBV12-4 and TRBJ1-5, with 8 bases matching TRBD1. Losses at the gene ends were 8 bases for V and 6 bases for J; bases not matched to a gene: 6. This CDR3 region has 13 residues. CDR3 sequence: CASGQGGGQPQHF. The CDR3 coding sequence is TGTGCCAGCGGACAGGGTGGTGGTCAGCCCCAGCATTTT.

V usage is TRBV9 and J usage is TRBJ2-3; no clear D gene. The V and J ends lost 2 bases and 5 bases respectively, with 6 bases between them. The CDR3 consists of 12 residues. Germline CDR1 reads SGDLS; CDR2 reads YYNGEE. The DNA of the CDR3 is TGTGCCAGCAGCGTTACTGGAGATACGCAGTATTTT. Residues: CASSVTGDTQYF.

The chain combines TRBV5-1 with TRBJ2-1; TRBD2 is a possible D gene (6 bases). V lost 6 bases to trimming and J lost 9 bases, with 22 bases between them. This CDR3 comprises 15 residues. Germline lookup yields CDR1 SGHRS and CDR2 YFSETQ. The CDR3 nucleotides are TGCGCCAGCAAAATAGGGGCGGGATTCTCGGCTGAGCAGTTCTTC. Amino acid sequence: CASKIGAGFSAEQFF.

This sequence joins TRBV12-3 or TRBV12-4 and TRBJ2-7; tentative D call: TRBD1 (6 bases). The CDR3 consists of 13 residues. Trimming stripped 6 bases from V and 7 bases from J, with 16 bases between. The DNA of the CDR3 is TGTGCCAGCAGCCAAAGGACAGTATGGGAGCAGTACTTC. It is translated as CASSQRTVWEQYF.

This clonotype turned up a few times. CDR3 nucleotides: TGTGCCAGCAGTGAATTTCCTGGGACACTAGGGAGGGAGCAGTACTTC. Translation: CASSEFPGTLGREQYF. The chain employs TRBV2 and TRBJ2-7; D possibly matches TRBD1 or TRBD2 (6 bases each). Germline V gene sequence: CDR1 SNHLY, CDR2 FYNNEI. Trimming cost V 2 bases and J 7 bases, with 21 bases left between them. The CDR3 is made up of 16 amino acids. Full variable domain (remainder filled in from reference TRBV2 and TRBJ2-7): EPEVTQTPSHQVTQMGQEVILRCVPISNHLYFYWYRQILGQKVEFLVSFYNNEISEKSEIFDDQFSVERPDGSNFTLKIRSTKLEDSAMYFCASSEFPGTLGREQYFGPGTRLTVT.

In its sample, this clonotype was seen many times. The chain couples TRBV7-8 to TRBJ2-3; TRBD2 agrees at 8 bases. Germline CDR1 reads SGHVS; CDR2 reads FQNEAQ. The CDR3 spans 16 residues. V was clipped by 6 bases and J by 4 bases; unmatched bases: 12. The CDR3 here is CASRRSRGGRADTQYF. CDR3 DNA sequence: TGTGCCAGCAGGCGAAGCCGGGGGGGCAGGGCAGATACGCAGTATTTT.

The J gene is TRBJ2-7, the V gene TRBV7-9; TRBD1 matches 7 bases. This CDR3 is built from 13 residues. Germline CDR1 reads SEHNR; CDR2 reads FQNEAQ (reference sequence). J lost 6 bases, V lost 5 bases, and 7 bases had no gene match. The CDR3 protein is CASSRGLLGEQYV. The CDR3 DNA reads as TGTGCCAGCAGCAGGGGGCTCCTGGGCGAGCAGTACGTC.

The chain has TRBV7-6 and TRBJ2-2; weak D call: TRBD2 (6 bases). V gave up 5 bases and J gave up 7 bases, with 11 bases separating them. Germline assignment: CDR1 SGHVS and CDR2 FNYEAQ. The CDR3 length is 13 residues. CDR3 DNA sequence: TGTGCCAGCAGCCCCCTGGGGGGCGGGGAGCTGTTTTTT. Protein: CASSPLGGGELFF.

This clonotype has only a few counts. The V and J genes are TRBV7-8 and TRBJ1-6, with a tentative D call TRBD1 (5 bases). V was trimmed by 8 bases and J by 6 bases, leaving 11 bases between them. The CDR3 consists of 13 residues. Per germline, CDR1 SGHVS and CDR2 FQNEAQ. CDR3 region: CASRETANSPLHF. The CDR3 nucleotides read TGTGCCAGCCGGGAGACAGCTAATTCACCCCTCCACTTT.

This clonotype was detected only a few times. The V gene is TRBV10-3, the J gene TRBJ2-2, with D perhaps TRBD2 (7 bases). Trimming removed 11 bases at V and 0 bases at J, with 16 bases between. The CDR3 covers 15 residues. Germline V gene lookup returns CDR1 ENHRY and CDR2 SYGVKD. The CDR3 bases are TGTGCCCTCCGAGGGGGGGAGACGAACACCGGGGAGCTGTTTTTT. This translates into CALRGGETNTGELFF.

This clonotype has more than one count but fewer than ten. The gene calls are TRBV5-1 and TRBJ2-2, with D tentatively TRBD1 (5 bases). Germline V lookup: CDR1 SGHRS, CDR2 YFSETQ. This CDR3 is 16 amino acids long. V lost 6 bases to trimming and J lost 4 bases, with 19 bases between them. CDR3 DNA sequence: TGCGCCAGCACGAGGAAAGGGGCGCGCGGCACCGGGGAGCTGTTTTTT. Protein: CASTRKGARGTGELFF.

The V gene is TRBV12-3 or TRBV12-4, the J gene TRBJ2-2; 8 bases line up with TRBD2. The CDR3 covers 16 residues. V was clipped by 5 bases and J by 3 bases; unmatched bases: 8. CDR3 region: CASSPRTSIDTGELFF. CDR3 DNA sequence: TGTGCCAGCAGTCCGAGGACTAGCATTGACACCGGGGAGCTGTTTTTT.

This clonotype was seen a few times. This chain connects TRBV2 to TRBJ2-1, with D uncertain. The ends were cut back, 8 bases at V and 5 bases at J, with 13 bases in the middle. Germline V CDR1 and CDR2: SNHLY, FYNNEI. The CDR3 length is 13 residues. The CDR3: CASESRPNNEQFF. The CDR3 DNA sequence: TGTGCCAGCGAGTCTAGGCCAAACAATGAGCAGTTCTTC.

This clonotype was detected only a few times. J is TRBJ2-1 and V is TRBV20-1; D ambiguous. Germline V gene sequence: CDR1 DFQATT, CDR2 SNEGSKA (reference sequence). The CDR3 covers 11 residues. The germline V and J ends were trimmed by 4 bases and 3 bases, with 4 bases remaining between them. The CDR3 DNA is TGCAGTGCTACAGGCTACAATGAGCAGTTCTTC. Translation: CSATGYNEQFF.

V is TRBV29-1 and J is TRBJ2-6, with no clear D. This CDR3 has 13 residues. Trimming removed 4 bases at V and 2 bases at J, with 6 bases between. Germline assignment: CDR1 SQVTM and CDR2 ANQGSEA. The CDR3 spells CSVGLTGANVLTF. The CDR3 coding sequence is TGCAGCGTTGGGTTAACTGGGGCCAACGTCCTGACTTTC.

V usage is TRBV24-1 and J usage is TRBJ2-1; D call uncertain. Germline CDR1 reads KGHDR; CDR2 reads SFDVKD. Trimming cost V 7 bases and J 10 bases, with 28 bases left between them. The CDR3 spans 17 residues. CDR3: CATSPALGSHVLSEQFF. Here the CDR3 DNA reads TGTGCCACCAGCCCGGCCCTGGGCAGCCACGTCCTATCCGAGCAGTTCTTC.

V usage is TRBV7-3 and J usage is TRBJ2-2; 9 bases are shared with TRBD2. The CDR3 consists of 16 residues. Germline V gene data show CDR1 as SGHTA and CDR2 as FQGTGA. V lost 4 bases and J lost 5; bases outside the gene matches: 8. CDR3 amino acids: CASSSLAGVRTGELFF. The CDR3 nucleotides read TGTGCCAGCAGCTCCTTAGCGGGAGTAAGGACCGGGGAGCTGTTTTTT. The whole variable domain, remainder taken from reference TRBV7-3 and TRBJ2-2, is GAGVSQTPSNKVTEKGKYVELRCDPISGHTALYWYRQSLGQGPEFLIYFQGTGAADDSGLPNDRFFAVRPEGSVSTLKIQRTERGDSAVYLCASSSLAGVRTGELFFGEGSRLTVL.

The chain carries TRBV2 and TRBJ2-5; D possibly corresponds to TRBD2 (7 bases). The ends were cut back, 7 bases at V and 4 bases at J, with 19 bases in the middle. Germline values: CDR1 SNHLY, CDR2 FYNNEI. The CDR3 contains 15 residues. Here the CDR3 reads CASIPWGGGGETQYF. The CDR3 DNA is TGTGCCAGCATCCCATGGGGGGGGGGCGGAGAGACCCAGTACTTC.

This chain connects TRBV4-1 to TRBJ2-1; D uncertain. CDR1 is MGHRA, CDR2 YSYEKL, per germline. Deletions cut 1 base from V and 3 bases from J, with 16 bases between. This CDR3 spans 17 amino acids. CDR3 DNA: TGCGCCAGCAGCCAAGCCCGGGTATGGGAAATCTACAATGAGCAGTTCTTC. This codes for CASSQARVWEIYNEQFF.

The rearrangement joins TRBV18 to TRBJ2-7, with TRBD1 matching 10 bases. Germline CDR1 KGHSH, CDR2 LQKENI. There are 15 residues in the CDR3. The J segment lost 7 bases and the V segment lost 4 bases, leaving 10 bases of the junction unmatched. The CDR3 DNA sequence: TGTGCCAGCTCACAGACTGGACAGGGGGGAAGAGAGCAGTACGTC. This sequence encodes CASSQTGQGGREQYV.

V is TRBV10-1 and J is TRBJ2-5, with D uncertain. This CDR3 region has 14 residues. V lost 3 bases to trimming and J lost 2 bases, with 10 bases between them. Germline lookup yields CDR1 WNHNN and CDR2 SYGVQD (reference sequence). In DNA form, the CDR3 reads TGCGCCAGCAGTGACTGGTCAAGACAAGAGACCCAGTACTTC. This gives the protein CASSDWSRQETQYF.

The chain links TRBV15 to TRBJ2-2, with D perhaps matching TRBD1 (5 bases). The V end was cut by 5 bases, the J end by 2 bases, with 9 bases between. Germline V gene lookup returns CDR1 LNHNV and CDR2 YYDKDF (reference sequence). The CDR3 is 14 amino acids. CDR3 in amino acids: CATSLDRNTGELFF. The CDR3 coding sequence is TGTGCCACCAGCCTAGACAGAAACACCGGGGAGCTGTTTTTT.

This clonotype has just a few counts. The chain uses TRBV12-3 or TRBV12-4 and TRBJ2-2; 9 bases line up with TRBD2. CDR3 length equals 19 residues. J was trimmed by 5 bases and V by 5 bases; bases with no gene match: 18. CDR3 nucleotide sequence: TGTGCCAGCAGTCCACCCTCGGTGGGGCGGGGGGGATGGACCGGGGAGCTGTTTTTT. This sequence encodes CASSPPSVGRGGWTGELFF.

V gene TRBV10-3 combines with J gene TRBJ2-7, with TRBD1 as a possible D gene (10 bases). CDR3 length equals 18 residues. Looked up from germline, CDR1 is ENHRY and CDR2 is SYGVKD. Trimming removed 6 bases at V and 3 bases at J, with 27 bases between. The CDR3 DNA reads as TGTGCCATCAGCCCGGGACAGGGGAGACTAGCGGTATTCTACGAGCAGTACTTC. Amino acid sequence: CAISPGQGRLAVFYEQYF.

This clonotype showed up just a few times. V gene TRBV5-1 combines with J gene TRBJ2-1; 9 bases agree with TRBD2. The CDR3 has 16 residues. After removal of 0 bases from V and 10 bases from J, the junction contained 11 bases not matched to a gene. Germline-derived CDR1 and CDR2 are SGHRS and YFSETQ. The CDR3 sequence: CASSLAYRLAAREQFF. The CDR3 region has the DNA TGCGCCAGCAGCTTGGCCTATCGACTAGCGGCTAGAGAGCAGTTCTTC.

This sequence joins TRBV4-1 and TRBJ2-1, with D tentatively TRBD2 (6 bases). The V end lost 0 bases, the J end lost 0 bases, and 21 bases lay between the germline ends. CDR1 and CDR2 (germline): MGHRA, YSYEKL. CDR3 length equals 20 residues. This chain's CDR3 is CASSQEGGLATRSSYNEQFF. The CDR3 DNA reads as TGCGCCAGCAGCCAAGAAGGTGGCCTAGCGACTCGAAGCTCCTACAATGAGCAGTTCTTC.

This clonotype was recorded at least ten times. V usage is TRBV12-3 or TRBV12-4 and J usage is TRBJ2-3, with 7 nucleotides matching TRBD1. J lost 4 bases, V lost 3 bases, and 4 bases had no gene match. This CDR3 region has 14 residues. The CDR3 sequence is CASSLGQWPDTQYF. CDR3 in DNA: TGTGCCAGCAGTTTGGGACAGTGGCCAGATACGCAGTATTTT.

The chain uses TRBV7-6 and TRBJ1-2; no reliable D call. Germline-derived CDR1 and CDR2 are SGHVS and FNYEAQ. V was pared by 3 bases and J by 8 bases, with 16 bases between. The CDR3 contains 14 residues. CDR3 in DNA: TGTGCCAGCAGCTTCTCTAATGCTCCAACGGGCTACACCTTC. Translation gives CASSFSNAPTGYTF.

V usage is TRBV3-1 and J usage is TRBJ2-7; D is perhaps TRBD1 or TRBD2 (5 bases each). The germline gives CDR1 LGHDT, CDR2 YNNKEL (reference sequence). Trimming shortened V by 4 bases and J by 9 bases, and 19 bases separated the two germline ends. The length of the CDR3 is 14 residues. CDR3 in amino acids: CASSRDPTQTMQYF. DNA for the CDR3: TGTGCCAGCAGCCGGGACCCAACCCAGACTATGCAGTACTTC.